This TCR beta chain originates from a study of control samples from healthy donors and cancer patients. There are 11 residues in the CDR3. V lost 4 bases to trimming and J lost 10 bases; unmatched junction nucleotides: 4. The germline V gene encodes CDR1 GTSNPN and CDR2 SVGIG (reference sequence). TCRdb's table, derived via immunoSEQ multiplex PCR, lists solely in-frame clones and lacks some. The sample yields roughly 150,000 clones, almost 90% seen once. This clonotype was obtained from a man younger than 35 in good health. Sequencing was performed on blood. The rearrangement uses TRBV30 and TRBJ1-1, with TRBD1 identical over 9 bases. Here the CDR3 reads CAWKQGQGAFF. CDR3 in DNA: TGTGCCTGGAAACAGGGACAGGGAGCTTTCTTT.